This is a list of T cell receptor beta chains from one sample in a study of spatial heterogeneity in lung cancer. TCRdb reprocessed the 5' RACE reads with MiXCR, giving one entry per CDR3 protein. The data contain roughly 48,000 distinct CDR3 sequences, roughly 10% of them singletons. The material sequenced was PBMCs, taken at surgery. These TCRs come from a female donor with early-stage non-small cell lung cancer. The CDR3 runs from the conserved cysteine through the conserved F or W. A D gene is named only where the DNA matches it firmly. Not every row has a clone size; where given, it reads once, few, many or a size class.

j_gene,abundance,len,d_gene,v_gene,CDR3nt,CDR3aa
TRBJ1-1,many,13,TRBD1,TRBV29-1,TGCAGCTCGACAGGGCCCCTGGGGACTGAAGCTTTCTTT,CSSTGPLGTEAFF
TRBJ2-2,many,16,TRBD1,TRBV5-6,TGTGCCAGCAGCTTCCGGACAGGAGCGTTCACCGGGGAGCTGTTTTTT,CASSFRTGAFTGELFF
TRBJ1-1,few,15,-,TRBV27,TGTGCCAGCAGCATAGGGACGGCGGTCGGCACTGAAGCTTTCTTT,CASSIGTAVGTEAFF
TRBJ2-5,many,16,TRBD2,TRBV5-1,TGCGCCAGCAGCTTGGTGGGCGGGGGGTCCCAAGAGACCCAGTACTTC,CASSLVGGGSQETQYF
TRBJ2-1,-,15,TRBD2,TRBV7-2,TGTGCCAGCAGCCCCCGGACTAGCGGGAGTAATGAGCAGTTCTTC,CASSPRTSGSNEQFF
TRBJ2-2,-,18,TRBD2,TRBV19,TGTGCCAGTAGTATAGGTCCAGCGGGGGGACCGAACACCGGGGAGCTGTTTTTT,CASSIGPAGGPNTGELFF
TRBJ1-6,few,15,-,TRBV18,TGTGCCAGCTCACCACCCGGCAGGAAAGCGTCACCCCTCCACTTT,CASSPPGRKASPLHF
TRBJ2-6,many,14,-,TRBV6-1,TGTGCCAGCAGACAGATCTCTGGGGCCAACGTCCTGACTTTC,CASRQISGANVLTF
TRBJ2-6,few,16,TRBD1,TRBV19,TGTGCCAGTAGGCCAACAGGGGACTCTGGGGCCAACGTCCTGACTTTC,CASRPTGDSGANVLTF
TRBJ1-6,many,12,-,TRBV20-1,TGCAGTGCAATCAGGGGTAGTTCACCCCTCCACTTT,CSAIRGSSPLHF
TRBJ2-1,many,14,-,TRBV6-2/TRBV6-3,TGTGCCAGCAGTTCCTGGGGTACCGACAATGAGCAGTTCTTC,CASSSWGTDNEQFF
TRBJ2-4,-,14,-,TRBV14,TGTGCCAGCAGCCAAGATCTAGTCCCAAACATTCAGTACTTC,CASSQDLVPNIQYF
TRBJ2-3,few,11,-,TRBV21-1,TGTGCCAGCAGCAAAACAGTTACGCAGTATTTT,CASSKTVTQYF
TRBJ2-1,many,13,TRBD1,TRBV2,TGTGCCAGCCGGGGGACAGGGGGCAATGAGCAGTTCTTC,CASRGTGGNEQFF
TRBJ2-5,few,15,-,TRBV12-5,TGTGCTAGTGGTTTGGGAGCAGCCGGGCTAGAGACCCAGTACTTC,CASGLGAAGLETQYF
TRBJ1-6,many,13,-,TRBV7-3,TGTGCCAGCAGCTCCGGGCCTAATTCACCCCTCCACTTT,CASSSGPNSPLHF
TRBJ2-1,few,17,TRBD2,TRBV7-2,TGTGCCAGCAGCGCCGGACTAGCGGGGGGGCCACAATATGAGCAGTTCTTC,CASSAGLAGGPQYEQFF
TRBJ2-7,-,12,-,TRBV7-2,TGTGCCAGCAGCTCCACTCCCTACGAGCAGTACTTC,CASSSTPYEQYF
TRBJ2-5,-,13,-,TRBV20-1,TGCAGTGCTTTACAGGGTGCCCAAGAGACCCAGTACTTC,CSALQGAQETQYF
TRBJ1-2,many,12,TRBD1,TRBV5-5,TGTGCCAGCACCCGACAGGGAGATGGCTACACCTTC,CASTRQGDGYTF
TRBJ2-1,once,13,TRBD2,TRBV12-3/TRBV12-4,TGTGCCAGCCGGACTAGCGGGGGAAATGAGCAGTTCTTC,CASRTSGGNEQFF
TRBJ2-3,-,16,-,TRBV23-1,TGCGCCAGCAGTCAATCGGGACGAAGGGACGTTGATACGCAGTATTTT,CASSQSGRRDVDTQYF
TRBJ1-6,-,15,TRBD1,TRBV12-3/TRBV12-4,TGTGCCAGCAGTCCGGGACAGGGCAAACATTCACCCCTCCACTTT,CASSPGQGKHSPLHF
TRBJ1-3,-,16,-,TRBV7-2,TGTGCCAGCAGCTTAGAAGGCGGCCGCTCTGGAAACACCATATATTTT,CASSLEGGRSGNTIYF
TRBJ2-1,-,15,-,TRBV12-3/TRBV12-4,TGTGCCAGCAGTTCACACTCCGGGACACCCAATGAGCAGTTCTTC,CASSSHSGTPNEQFF
TRBJ2-5,-,14,TRBD2,TRBV3-1,TGTGCCAGCCGTTGGGGGGGGTTCCAAGAGACCCAGTACTTC,CASRWGGFQETQYF